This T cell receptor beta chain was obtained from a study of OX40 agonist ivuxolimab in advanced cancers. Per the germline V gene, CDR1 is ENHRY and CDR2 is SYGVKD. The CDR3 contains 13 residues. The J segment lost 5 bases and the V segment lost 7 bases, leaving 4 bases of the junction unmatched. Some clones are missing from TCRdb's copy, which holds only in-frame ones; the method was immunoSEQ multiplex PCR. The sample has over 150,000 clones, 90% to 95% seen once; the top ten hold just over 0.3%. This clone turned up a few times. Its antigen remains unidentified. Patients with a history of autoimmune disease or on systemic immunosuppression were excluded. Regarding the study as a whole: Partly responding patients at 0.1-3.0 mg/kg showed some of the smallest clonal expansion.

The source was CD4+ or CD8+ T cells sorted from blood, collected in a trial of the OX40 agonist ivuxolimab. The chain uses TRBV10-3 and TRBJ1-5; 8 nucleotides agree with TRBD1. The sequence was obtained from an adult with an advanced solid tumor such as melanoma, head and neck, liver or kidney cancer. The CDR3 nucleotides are TGTGCCATCACACAGGACAGGGATCAGCCCCAGCATTTT. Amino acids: CAITQDRDQPQHF.